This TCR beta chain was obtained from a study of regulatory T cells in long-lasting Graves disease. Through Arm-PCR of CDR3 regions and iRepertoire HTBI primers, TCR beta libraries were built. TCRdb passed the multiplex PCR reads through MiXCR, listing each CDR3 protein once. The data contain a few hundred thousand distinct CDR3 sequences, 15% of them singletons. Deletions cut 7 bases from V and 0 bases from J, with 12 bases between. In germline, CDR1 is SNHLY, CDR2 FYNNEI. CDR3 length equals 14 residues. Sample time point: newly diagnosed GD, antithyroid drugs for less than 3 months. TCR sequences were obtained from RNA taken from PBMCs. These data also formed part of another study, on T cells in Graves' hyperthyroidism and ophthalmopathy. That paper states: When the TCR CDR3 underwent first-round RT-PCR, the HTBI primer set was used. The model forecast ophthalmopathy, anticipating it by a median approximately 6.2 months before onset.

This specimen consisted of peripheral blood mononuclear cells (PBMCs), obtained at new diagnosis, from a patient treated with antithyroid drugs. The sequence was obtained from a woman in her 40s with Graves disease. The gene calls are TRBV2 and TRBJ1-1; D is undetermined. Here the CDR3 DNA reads TGTGCCAGCAAGGGCGGGAGGATGAACACTGAAGCTTTCTTT. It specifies CASKGGRMNTEAFF.